This TCR beta chain appears in the sequencing data of a study of blood T cell repertoires in COVID-19. Overall study: Nucleic acid was either cDNA or gDNA, and it came from T cells, B-cell-depleted T cells, or PBMCs.

Germline lookup yields CDR1 LNHDA and CDR2 SQIVND (reference sequence). The CDR3 consists of 16 residues. V lost 6 bases, J lost 6 bases, and 13 bases stayed unmatched. Original methodology: Researchers report that nucleated cell counts were estimated from reference gene primer amplification. Sequencing used immunoSEQ multiplex PCR; TCRdb keeps in-frame clones, though not all of them. The V and J calls and clone size were taken over from that table, and D and trimming were inferred from the DNA. The table lists under 85,000 clones, more than 70% of them singletons. The chain is built from TRBV19 and TRBJ2-2; 7 nucleotides line up with TRBD1. The clonotype comes from a man aged 50-60 years with active COVID-19. The sequencing input was peripheral blood. Here the CDR3 reads CASRPLRDSRAGELFF. CDR3 bases: TGTGCCAGTAGACCCCTCCGGGACAGTAGAGCCGGGGAGCTGTTTTTT.